These 23 T cell receptor beta chains originate from one sample sequenced in a study of CD8+ T cells in alopecia areata. cDNA serving as the sequencing template came from extracted, reverse transcribed RNA. Clones were sequenced by immunoSEQ multiplex PCR, and TCRdb holds only the in-frame ones, with some missing. The sample includes around 100,000 clones, roughly 41% seen only once; the top ten take 1% to 1.5%. The sequencing sample was made of CD4+ T cells sorted from blood. The receptors here all came from a human donor with alopecia areata.

This clone was seen just once. The rearrangement uses TRBV5-1 and TRBJ2-5, with 9 bases identical to TRBD1. The ends lost 4 bases at V and 5 bases at J; junction bases unmatched: 12. Looked up from germline, CDR1 is SGHRS and CDR2 is YFSETQ. CDR3 length equals 16 residues. The CDR3 region is CASSAAGTGILETQYF. For the CDR3, the DNA is TGCGCCAGCAGCGCTGCCGGGACAGGGATTCTTGAGACCCAGTACTTC.

V usage is TRBV11-2 and J usage is TRBJ2-7, with TRBD2 matching 10 bases. J gave up 9 bases and V 1 base, and 3 bases lay outside the gene matches. The CDR3 runs to 13 residues. The germline V gene has CDR1 SGHAT and CDR2 FQNNGV. The CDR3 loop is CASSLASGSWQYF. The CDR3 region has the DNA TGTGCCAGCAGCTTAGCTAGCGGGAGCTGGCAGTACTTC. The full variable domain, its missing parts supplied by reference TRBV11-2 and TRBJ2-7, is EAGVAQSPRYKIIEKRQSVAFWCNPISGHATLYWYQQILGQGPKLLIQFQNNGVVDDSQLPKDRFSAERLKGVDSTLKIQPAKLEDSAVYLCASSLASGSWQYFGPGTRLTVT.

This rearrangement joins TRBV9 to TRBJ2-7, with 8 positions matching TRBD1. The CDR3 covers 14 residues. Germline V CDR1 and CDR2: SGDLS, YYNGEE. Trimming cost V 4 bases and J 3 bases; bases outside gene matches: 6. DNA of the CDR3: TGTGCCAGCAGCATACGGACAGGGAACTACGAGCAGTACTTC. Translating it yields CASSIRTGNYEQYF. Based on the CDR3 plus reference TRBV9 and TRBJ2-7, the full variable domain is DSGVTQTPKHLITATGQRVTLRCSPRSGDLSVYWYQQSLDQGLQFLIQYYNGEERAKGNILERFSAQQFPDLHSELNLSSLELGDSALYFCASSIRTGNYEQYFGPGTRLTVT.

This clone was detected only once. This chain uses TRBV4-1 with TRBJ1-4, with unresolved D. The germline V gene has CDR1 MGHRA and CDR2 YSYEKL. The CDR3 consists of 16 residues. Between the trimmed V and J ends, which lost 4 bases and 2 bases, there was a span of 14 bases. The CDR3 nucleotides read TGCGCCAGCAGCCCATCCAAAGGTACTACTAATGAAAAACTGTTTTTT. Its protein is CASSPSKGTTNEKLFF.

The chain has TRBV7-9 and TRBJ1-4; D might be TRBD1 (5 bases). This CDR3 has 14 amino acids. The germline CDR1 and CDR2 sequences are SEHNR and FQNEAQ (reference sequence). V gave up 2 bases and J gave up 3 bases, with 7 bases separating them. The CDR3 region is CASSLRGANEKLFF. DNA for the CDR3: TGTGCCAGCAGCTTACGGGGGGCTAATGAAAAACTGTTTTTT.

V and J are TRBV7-8 and TRBJ1-4; unclear D gene. Trimming removed 5 bases at V and 8 bases at J, with 18 bases between. Germline values: CDR1 SGHVS, CDR2 FQNEAQ. The CDR3 runs to 15 residues. CDR3 region: CASSAAGWFREKLFF. Here the CDR3 DNA reads TGTGCCAGCAGCGCGGCGGGTTGGTTCCGGGAAAAACTGTTTTTT.

This chain joins TRBV29-1 and TRBJ1-2, with a possible D match to TRBD1 (6 bases). CDR1 and CDR2 (germline): SQVTM, ANQGSEA. The CDR3 has 13 residues. The V and J ends lost 4 bases and 3 bases respectively, with 12 bases between them. The CDR3 nucleotides read TGCAGCGTTGGTACAGGGTCGGACTATGGCTACACCTTC. It specifies CSVGTGSDYGYTF.

The CDR3: CASSLGLIRKETQYF. In DNA form, the CDR3 reads TGTGCCAGCAGCTTAGGACTTATCAGGAAAGAGACCCAGTACTTC. The J gene is TRBJ2-5, the V gene TRBV7-6; no firm D call. CDR1 and CDR2 (germline): SGHVS, FNYEAQ. The CDR3 consists of 15 residues. With 1 base removed from V and 3 bases from J, the gap between germline ends came to 12 bases.

The chain links TRBV7-8 to TRBJ2-7; D might be TRBD1 (6 bases). CDR1 SGHVS and CDR2 FQNEAQ come from the germline V gene. This CDR3 spans 14 amino acids. Trimming removed 1 base from V and 2 bases from J, with 9 bases in between. The CDR3 nucleotides read TGTGCCAGCAGCTTAGGCGGACAGCCCTACGAGCAGTACTTC. It encodes CASSLGGQPYEQYF.

CDR3 coding DNA: TGTGCCAGCAGCCCCGCGGGCGGCTACAATGAGCAGTTCTTC. The encoded protein is CASSPAGGYNEQFF. The rearrangement links TRBV7-9 to TRBJ2-1, with TRBD2 as a possible D gene (5 bases). The V and J ends lost 5 bases and 3 bases respectively, with 11 bases between them. The CDR3 spans 14 residues. Germline V CDR1 and CDR2: SEHNR, FQNEAQ (reference sequence).

The chain recombines TRBV7-9 with TRBJ1-2; 7 nucleotides align to TRBD1. The trim removed 5 bases at V and 1 base at J, leaving 10 bases unmatched. Per germline, CDR1 SEHNR and CDR2 FQNEAQ (reference sequence). The CDR3 covers 16 residues. The CDR3 region is CASSHGQANFNYGYTF. The CDR3 coding sequence is TGTGCCAGCAGCCACGGACAGGCCAACTTTAACTATGGCTACACCTTC.

This chain links TRBV5-1 with TRBJ2-3; 11 positions agree with TRBD2. Per germline, CDR1 SGHRS and CDR2 YFSETQ. After removal of 0 bases from V and 3 bases from J, the junction contained 9 bases not matched to a gene. This CDR3 has 18 amino acids. The CDR3 DNA reads TGCGCCAGCAGCTTGGACATAGCGGGAGGGACACCGACAGATACGCAGTATTTT. Residues: CASSLDIAGGTPTDTQYF.

This chain uses TRBV2 with TRBJ2-1, with 12 bases fitting TRBD2. CDR3 length: 14 amino acids. V was pared by 9 bases and J by 7 bases, with 7 bases of the junction left unmatched. CDR1 SNHLY and CDR2 FYNNEI come from the germline V gene. CDR3 region: CASLTSGGKNEQFF. In DNA form, the CDR3 reads TGTGCCAGTTTGACTAGCGGGGGTAAAAATGAGCAGTTCTTC.

This chain uses TRBV4-3 with TRBJ2-3, with TRBD2 matching 9 bases. This CDR3 region has 17 residues. Germline CDR1 is LGHNA and CDR2 is YSLEER. V trimming: 1 base; J trimming: 5 bases; junction bases outside the gene matches: 10. This CDR3 is CASSQVSSGGAGDTQYF. In DNA, the CDR3 is TGCGCCAGCAGCCAAGTTAGTAGCGGGGGCGCCGGAGATACGCAGTATTTT.

The rearrangement uses TRBV29-1 and TRBJ1-1; D gene unclear. CDR1 and CDR2 from the germline V gene are SQVTM and ANQGSEA. Trimming took 8 bases from V and 0 from J, leaving 10 bases between them. The CDR3 totals 12 residues. In DNA form, the CDR3 reads TGCAGCTCCCGGGGTGTGAACACTGAAGCTTTCTTT. Its protein is CSSRGVNTEAFF. Variable domain in full (rest from reference TRBV29-1 and TRBJ1-1): SAVISQKPSRDICQRGTSLTIQCQVDSQVTMMFWYRQQPGQSLTLIATANQGSEATYESGFVIDKFPISRPNLTFSTLTVSNMSPEDSSIYLCSSRGVNTEAFFGQGTRLTVV.

This clone was observed a handful of times. The chain uses TRBV19 and TRBJ1-1; possible D gene TRBD1, 5 bases. V was shortened by 5 bases and J by 0 bases, with 7 bases between the two germline ends. CDR1 LNHDA and CDR2 SQIVND come from the germline V gene (reference sequence). The CDR3 length is 13 residues. CDR3 sequence reads: CASSVTVNTEAFF. Written as DNA, the CDR3 is TGTGCCAGTAGTGTGACAGTGAACACTGAAGCTTTCTTT.

This clone turned up a few times. The chain recombines TRBV29-1 with TRBJ2-3, with TRBD2 matching over 8 bases. This CDR3 contains 18 residues. Trimming cost V 5 bases and J 4 bases; bases outside gene matches: 20. Germline V gene data show CDR1 as SQVTM and CDR2 as ANQGSEA. In DNA form, the CDR3 reads TGCAGCGTTATGGTCCTCGCGGGGGGAGACTGGAGTTCAGATACGCAGTATTTT. This sequence encodes CSVMVLAGGDWSSDTQYF.

This clone has at least ten counts. The CDR3 loop reads CASSQSGSTGELFF. The CDR3 nucleotides read TGTGCCAGTAGTCAATCCGGGAGCACCGGGGAGCTGTTTTTT. The chain couples TRBV19 to TRBJ2-2; D is perhaps TRBD2 (6 bases). Trimming shortened V by 5 bases and J by 4 bases, and 11 bases separated the two germline ends. The germline V gene has CDR1 LNHDA and CDR2 SQIVND (reference sequence). The CDR3 spans 14 residues.

In its sample, this clone was seen a few times. The J gene is TRBJ1-1, the V gene TRBV30; 10 bases line up with TRBD1. Germline loops: CDR1 GTSNPN, CDR2 SVGIG (reference sequence). After removal of 4 bases from V and 5 bases from J, the junction contained 4 bases not matched to a gene. The CDR3 runs to 13 residues. CDR3 residues: CAWKTGGRTEAFF. The CDR3 bases are TGTGCCTGGAAGACAGGGGGCCGGACTGAAGCTTTCTTT.

The V call is TRBV29-1, the J call TRBJ2-7; TRBD2 aligns across 14 bases. CDR3 length equals 16 residues. Trimming cost V 3 bases and J 2 bases; bases outside gene matches: 6. Per the germline V gene, CDR1 is SQVTM and CDR2 is ANQGSEA. CDR3: CSVDTGLAGGTYEQYF. DNA of the CDR3: TGCAGCGTTGACACCGGACTAGCGGGGGGCACCTACGAGCAGTACTTC.

The J gene is TRBJ2-7, the V gene TRBV5-4; D possibly corresponds to TRBD2 (5 bases). Germline CDR1 SGHNT, CDR2 YYREEE (reference sequence). V gave up 0 bases and J gave up 0 bases, with 7 bases separating them. This CDR3 comprises 14 residues. The CDR3 spells CASSLAGGSYEQYF. CDR3 in DNA: TGTGCCAGCAGCTTGGCTGGAGGCTCCTACGAGCAGTACTTC.

V is TRBV28 and J is TRBJ1-6, with D hard to call. V was pared by 5 bases and J by 16 bases, with 15 bases between. The CDR3 is 12 amino acids. Germline-derived CDR1 and CDR2 are MDHEN and SYDVKM. CDR3 in amino acids: CASSPRANPLHF. In DNA form, the CDR3 reads TGTGCCAGCAGTCCTCGGGCGAACCCACTCCACTTT.

J is TRBJ1-1 and V is TRBV29-1; 8 bases line up with TRBD1. Germline CDR1 SQVTM, CDR2 ANQGSEA. J lost 10 bases, V lost 6 bases, and 19 bases had no gene match. The CDR3 is 15 amino acids. The chain's CDR3 is CSVPEGWTGSVGAFF. In DNA form, the CDR3 reads TGCAGCGTACCCGAGGGGTGGACAGGGTCGGTCGGAGCTTTCTTT.